Below are 9 T cell receptor beta chains sequenced from a single sample in a study of control samples from healthy donors and cancer patients. Measured with immunoSEQ multiplex PCR; TCRdb has only the in-frame clones, and not every one. The sample comprises roughly 100,000 clones, approximately 89% of which are singletons, and around 0.95% rests with the top ten. Sequencing was performed on blood. These receptors came from a woman between 25 and 40 years old in good health.

As DNA, the CDR3 is TGTGCCAGCAGCTTAACAGGGGTTGGCGAGCAGTACTTC. The encoded protein is CASSLTGVGEQYF. This chain joins TRBV7-9 and TRBJ2-7; 7 nucleotides line up with TRBD1. The ends lost 2 bases at V and 6 bases at J; junction bases unmatched: 4. This CDR3 contains 13 residues. CDR1 SEHNR and CDR2 FQNEAQ come from the germline V gene (reference sequence).

The chain combines TRBV9 with TRBJ1-2; D gene uncertain. Trimming removed 0 bases at V and 2 bases at J, with 8 bases between. This CDR3 is built from 14 residues. Germline assignment: CDR1 SGDLS and CDR2 YYNGEE. This chain's CDR3 is CASSVGQTNYGYTF. Written as DNA, the CDR3 is TGTGCCAGCAGCGTAGGGCAGACGAACTATGGCTACACCTTC.

The V call is TRBV7-9, the J call TRBJ2-1; D ambiguous. Trimming pared 5 bases from V and 0 bases from J, leaving 14 bases between. CDR1 is SEHNR and CDR2 is FQNEAQ in the germline V gene (reference sequence). This CDR3 contains 16 residues. Here the CDR3 DNA reads TGTGCCAGCAGCCCAAGGGCGGATAGCTCCTACAATGAGCAGTTCTTC. Translation gives CASSPRADSSYNEQFF.

By sample share, this clone is medium-sized. This rearrangement joins TRBV10-2 to TRBJ1-2; D gene uncertain. CDR3 length: 15 residues. Germline-derived CDR1 and CDR2 are WSHSY and SAAADI. The V end was cut by 2 bases, the J end by 0 bases, with 10 bases between. In nucleotides, the CDR3 is TGCGCCAGCAGTGAGCATTCAACTACTAACTATGGCTACACCTTC. Translation gives CASSEHSTTNYGYTF.

The V call is TRBV5-1, the J call TRBJ1-1; a weak D match, TRBD1 (6 bases). The CDR3 covers 16 residues. The V gene's germline CDR1 is SGHRS and CDR2 YFSETQ. Trimming stripped 5 bases from V and 1 base from J, with 18 bases between. This CDR3 is CASRIRTAKENTEAFF. In DNA, the CDR3 is TGCGCCAGCAGAATTCGGACAGCGAAGGAGAACACTGAAGCTTTCTTT.

The chain links TRBV7-2 to TRBJ2-3; TRBD2 aligns across 13 bases. The CDR3 is 18 residues long. J was trimmed by 8 bases and V by 7 bases; bases with no gene match: 18. Germline V gene lookup returns CDR1 SGHTA and CDR2 FQGNSA. In nucleotides, the CDR3 is TGTGCCAGCACTCCCCAAGACATCCGGCGACTAGCGGGAGGTACGCAGTATTTT. Its protein is CASTPQDIRRLAGGTQYF.

This sequence joins TRBV18 and TRBJ2-5, with 8 bases lining up with TRBD1. This CDR3 comprises 14 residues. Per germline, CDR1 KGHSH and CDR2 LQKENI. With V trimmed by 4 bases and J by 4 bases, 5 bases remained unmatched. The CDR3: CASSLRTGTETQYF. The CDR3 nucleotides are TGTGCCAGCTCACTCAGGACAGGGACAGAGACCCAGTACTTC.

This chain connects TRBV28 to TRBJ1-6; D perhaps matches TRBD1 (6 bases). This CDR3 is 16 amino acids long. The germline V and J ends were trimmed by 6 bases and 5 bases, with 17 bases remaining between them. Germline CDR1 reads MDHEN; CDR2 reads SYDVKM. The CDR3 region is CASSPMLGADNSPLHF. The CDR3 nucleotides read TGTGCCAGCAGCCCCATGTTGGGGGCCGATAATTCACCCCTCCACTTT.

The sample holds a few counts of this clone. In nucleotides, the CDR3 is TGTGCCATCGGGGGACAGAACCGCCAAGAGACCCAGTACTTC. Protein sequence: CAIGGQNRQETQYF. This chain connects TRBV10-3 to TRBJ2-5; 7 nucleotides match TRBD1. Germline V lookup: CDR1 ENHRY, CDR2 SYGVKD. The CDR3 has 14 amino acids. V trimming: 8 bases; J trimming: 1 base; junction bases outside the gene matches: 7.